This T cell receptor beta chain emerged from a study of T cell changes during pregnancy in multiple sclerosis. The germline V gene encodes CDR1 SGHRS and CDR2 YFSETQ. V was clipped by 2 bases and J by 6 bases; unmatched bases: 4. This CDR3 has 15 residues. Profiled with immunoSEQ multiplex PCR; TCRdb holds only in-frame clones, not every one. Among roughly 89,000 clones listed, approximately 95% were seen once. This sequence was found in a female donor in good health, enrolled as a control in a pregnancy study. The sequenced sample was peripheral blood, obtained after pregnancy. The V call is TRBV5-1, the J call TRBJ2-7; 14 bases map to TRBD2. CDR3 sequence (DNA): TGCGCCAGCAGCTTCGTGGGACTAGCGGGAGTCGAGCAGTACTTC. Its protein product is CASSFVGLAGVEQYF.